This TCR beta chain was recorded in a study of Graves' ophthalmopathy and Graves' hyperthyroidism (dated by TCRdb to the late 2010s). Concerning the study at large: A patient counted as having stable hyperthyroidism if there was no progression to ophthalmopathy within 18 months of follow-up. In roughly 6 hyperthyroidism patients, T-cell repertoires of thyroid tissue and blood were compared. To explore V-J signatures that separate ophthalmopathy from hyperthyroidism, a discovery set of about 100 patients was enrolled, consisting of 40 to 45 with ophthalmopathy and roughly 60 with stable hyperthyroidism. Following sampling, methimazole starting at 30 mg daily was administered to hyperthyroidism patients, and high-dose intravenous methylprednisolone was administered to ophthalmopathy patients. For independent validation, a separate cohort was made up of about 18 hyperthyroidism patients plus 17 patients who later progressed from hyperthyroidism to ophthalmopathy. In total, around 130 blood samples were TCR-sequenced: around 42 ophthalmopathy, over 70 hyperthyroidism and some 17 hyperthyroidism-to-ophthalmopathy patients. To tell Graves' ophthalmopathy apart from Graves' hyperthyroidism, and to predict which patients would progress to ophthalmopathy, the study relied on TCR beta repertoire signatures. The study at large found these results: In validation, the model predicted ophthalmopathy progression with over 60% sensitivity and 72.22% specificity; 12 predicted patients were CT-confirmed with GO in a median of 6.5 months. No statistical method was used to predetermine the sample size, and group allocation was not hidden from the investigators. The 13-signature model separated ophthalmopathy from stable hyperthyroidism with approximately 90% sensitivity and approximately 81% specificity in cross-validation, and 80%/75% in the test set. Most expanded thyroid clonotypes with frequency above 0.001 were also detected in blood, suggesting blood repertoires may reflect the thyroid immune response.

Counted from cysteine to phenylalanine, this CDR3 has 15 amino acids. This entry keeps only the CDR3 DNA: 45 bases, framed from base 1. At the junction V is shortened by 0 bases and J by 5 bases, with 10 bases in between. Sequences LNHDA (CDR1) and SQIVND (CDR2) are obtained from the germline V gene (reference sequence). Patients with hyperthyroidism were aged 18 to 65 years, had been newly diagnosed, and had a disease duration of less than 2 months. Patients with other autoimmune diseases, uncontrolled infections, pregnancy or lactation were excluded. Clinical symptoms, serum thyroxine, TRAb, thyroid ultrasound and orbital computed tomography were used for diagnosis. Total RNA was extracted using Trizol reagent, and RNA quality was checked on an Agilent 2100 Bioanalyzer. TCR beta CDR3 regions were amplified from RNA transcripts for repertoire sequencing. The first round was an RT-PCR using HTBI primers with the Qiagen OneStep RT-PCR kit, and this first round was followed by a second-round multiplex PCR, then size selection and purification. Libraries were sequenced paired-end with 100 bp reads on an Illumina HiSeq2000. The study's processing was this. SOAPnuke was used to process the reads, removing any read that contained adapters or uncalled bases, had a mean Phred below 15, or lacked an exact match to the constant primer or identifier. COPE v1.2.5 was used to merge high-quality paired reads. Each unique nucleotide sequence was defined as a clonotype, and clonotypes were aligned to IMGT TRB V, D and J references with MiTCR v1.1. The analysis was limited to V-J combinations with a frequency above 0.0001, which together covered 98% to 99.2% of repertoires. For each V-J combination, a TCR clonal expansion and chaos score was defined as the ratio of F50 clonal expansion to chaos observed in the TCRdist matrix. Features were reduced by Welch's t-statistics and random forest to some 13 V-J combinations, which fed a naive Bayes classifier. Thyroid-blood repertoire similarity was quantified with the Morisita-Horn index. TCRdb handled the public reads itself, with Q25 trimming in fastp and clone calling in MiXCR, and kept productive beta chains. Every entry covers one CDR3 protein and lists the most common genes and DNA from its rows. TCRdb, not the original authors, processed these V and J calls. Across this sample there are over a million distinct CDR3 sequences, with about 40% seen only once. The ten largest clones take up roughly 11% of the sample.

This clonotype came up a few times. The antigen it recognizes is unknown. Base qualities are not provided; no much larger clone lies one nucleotide away. The receptor's source is an adult man with Graves' hyperthyroidism. The specimen sequenced was peripheral blood or thyroid tissue (not recorded which). The chain links TRBV19 with TRBJ1-4, with no D gene named confidently. The nucleotide sequence reads as follows: TGTGCCAGTAGTATAGATCACAGAAGAAATGAAAAACTGTTTTTT. Its translation reads: CASSIDHRRNEKLFF.